A selection of T cell receptor beta chains follows, all from one sample in a study of OX40 agonist ivuxolimab in advanced cancers. Assay: immunoSEQ multiplex PCR; the TCRdb copy retains only in-frame clones and omits some. This sample has about 79,000 clones; approximately 91% occur once, and the top ten carry approximately 7%. This specimen was CD4+ or CD8+ T cells sorted from blood, taken in a trial of the OX40 agonist ivuxolimab. The receptors here all came from an adult with an advanced solid tumor such as melanoma, head and neck, liver or kidney cancer. Both conserved end residues are trimmed from each CDR3. Each record gives: V gene, clone size, J gene, CDR3 protein. Clone size is stated in some rows and not others, as once, few, many or a class when expanded.

v_call: TRBV10-3; clone_size: NA; j_call: TRBJ2-7; cdr3_aa: AISVDRYEQY
v_call: TRBV9; clone_size: NA; j_call: TRBJ2-3; cdr3_aa: ASSVATGSLPSTDTQY
v_call: TRBV5-1; clone_size: NA; j_call: TRBJ2-1; cdr3_aa: ASSWRVNNEQF
v_call: TRBV19; clone_size: NA; j_call: TRBJ2-1; cdr3_aa: ASSITGGSLNEQF
v_call: TRBV10-3; clone_size: NA; j_call: TRBJ2-1; cdr3_aa: AISGEAGPYNEQF
v_call: TRBV25-1; clone_size: NA; j_call: TRBJ1-1; cdr3_aa: ASRETGSDTEAF
v_call: TRBV5-4; clone_size: once; j_call: TRBJ2-1; cdr3_aa: ASSSDRVRSGNEQF
v_call: TRBV9; clone_size: NA; j_call: TRBJ1-2; cdr3_aa: ASSLRGYGYT
v_call: TRBV7-9; clone_size: NA; j_call: TRBJ1-3; cdr3_aa: ASSPPGTGNTIY
v_call: TRBV5-1; clone_size: NA; j_call: TRBJ2-3; cdr3_aa: ASSFQAGNTDTQY
v_call: TRBV7-7; clone_size: NA; j_call: TRBJ2-5; cdr3_aa: ASSLGLAGMETQY
v_call: TRBV19; clone_size: NA; j_call: TRBJ1-5; cdr3_aa: ASTQTGIRNQPQH
v_call: TRBV6-5; clone_size: NA; j_call: TRBJ2-7; cdr3_aa: ASSYFTGAGSEQY
v_call: TRBV6-1; clone_size: NA; j_call: TRBJ2-7; cdr3_aa: ASSGFGGWQGALYEQY
v_call: TRBV6-5; clone_size: NA; j_call: TRBJ2-2; cdr3_aa: ATQGAGTGELF
v_call: TRBV18; clone_size: NA; j_call: TRBJ1-1; cdr3_aa: ASSPQRTGTNTEAF
v_call: TRBV2; clone_size: NA; j_call: TRBJ2-7; cdr3_aa: ASTRGGQVYEQY
v_call: TRBV18; clone_size: NA; j_call: TRBJ2-5; cdr3_aa: ASSPFVQQETQY
v_call: TRBV28; clone_size: NA; j_call: TRBJ2-7; cdr3_aa: ASSLDGPYEQY
v_call: TRBV6-5; clone_size: NA; j_call: TRBJ2-1; cdr3_aa: ASRMDYFSYNEQF
v_call: TRBV6-1; clone_size: NA; j_call: TRBJ1-3; cdr3_aa: ASRSTASSGNTIY
v_call: TRBV5-1; clone_size: NA; j_call: TRBJ2-7; cdr3_aa: ASSPRTFSYEQY
v_call: TRBV27; clone_size: NA; j_call: TRBJ2-5; cdr3_aa: ASSQSGRGETQY
v_call: TRBV5-6; clone_size: NA; j_call: TRBJ1-3; cdr3_aa: ASSYDRAVNTIY
v_call: TRBV27; clone_size: NA; j_call: TRBJ2-5; cdr3_aa: ATRGVRAVETQY
v_call: TRBV9; clone_size: NA; j_call: TRBJ1-2; cdr3_aa: ASSVGGSYGYT
v_call: TRBV7-3; clone_size: NA; j_call: TRBJ2-1; cdr3_aa: ASSPTGALAGSNEQF
v_call: TRBV5-1; clone_size: NA; j_call: TRBJ1-3; cdr3_aa: ASSPLGGRVSSGNTIY
v_call: TRBV5-1; clone_size: NA; j_call: TRBJ1-1; cdr3_aa: ASKGVRGNTEAF
v_call: TRBV5-1; clone_size: NA; j_call: TRBJ2-3; cdr3_aa: ASSTSGRAADTQY
v_call: TRBV11-2; clone_size: NA; j_call: TRBJ2-1; cdr3_aa: ASSFEGLAGGTNEQF
v_call: TRBV15; clone_size: NA; j_call: TRBJ2-3; cdr3_aa: ATNSNTDTQY
v_call: TRBV21-1; clone_size: NA; j_call: TRBJ2-1; cdr3_aa: ASSKIGHGDEQF
v_call: TRBV6-5; clone_size: NA; j_call: TRBJ1-2; cdr3_aa: ASHSGVVGGYT
v_call: TRBV6-5; clone_size: few; j_call: TRBJ1-2; cdr3_aa: ASRQGQIGYT
v_call: TRBV27; clone_size: NA; j_call: TRBJ2-1; cdr3_aa: ASRSRGQLEF
v_call: TRBV29-1; clone_size: NA; j_call: TRBJ1-1; cdr3_aa: SVRRLQTDTEAF
v_call: TRBV7-7; clone_size: NA; j_call: TRBJ2-1; cdr3_aa: ASSPGPTHNEQF
v_call: TRBV5-4; clone_size: NA; j_call: TRBJ2-6; cdr3_aa: ATFPKGQGIGANVLT
v_call: TRBV9; clone_size: NA; j_call: TRBJ2-7; cdr3_aa: ASSGGLEANEQY
v_call: TRBV10-1; clone_size: NA; j_call: TRBJ2-3; cdr3_aa: ASSESGVRTDTQY
v_call: TRBV5-1; clone_size: NA; j_call: TRBJ2-7; cdr3_aa: ASSFGQTYEQY
v_call: TRBV7-9; clone_size: NA; j_call: TRBJ1-2; cdr3_aa: ASSLADGGPYGYT
v_call: TRBV4-1; clone_size: NA; j_call: TRBJ2-7; cdr3_aa: ASSQDRGGGREQY
v_call: TRBV6-5; clone_size: few; j_call: TRBJ1-1; cdr3_aa: ASSLSMNTEAF
v_call: TRBV5-1; clone_size: NA; j_call: TRBJ2-7; cdr3_aa: ASSGEGVDEQY
v_call: TRBV7-9; clone_size: NA; j_call: TRBJ2-1; cdr3_aa: ASSLRQHNEQF
v_call: TRBV5-4; clone_size: NA; j_call: TRBJ2-7; cdr3_aa: ASSSLGTKPYEQY
v_call: TRBV5-1; clone_size: NA; j_call: TRBJ2-7; cdr3_aa: ASSYEMGQGEGEQY
v_call: TRBV19; clone_size: NA; j_call: TRBJ1-3; cdr3_aa: ASRLEGTGNTIY
v_call: TRBV11-1; clone_size: NA; j_call: NA; cdr3_aa: ASSSPPGFEQY
v_call: TRBV19; clone_size: NA; j_call: TRBJ1-1; cdr3_aa: ASSIRRGSEAF
v_call: TRBV5-4; clone_size: NA; j_call: TRBJ2-3; cdr3_aa: ASSRLAGGPGTQY
v_call: TRBV7-2; clone_size: NA; j_call: TRBJ2-2; cdr3_aa: ASSLVGTGGTGELF
v_call: TRBV21-1; clone_size: few; j_call: TRBJ2-5; cdr3_aa: ASSFRGVTEKTQY